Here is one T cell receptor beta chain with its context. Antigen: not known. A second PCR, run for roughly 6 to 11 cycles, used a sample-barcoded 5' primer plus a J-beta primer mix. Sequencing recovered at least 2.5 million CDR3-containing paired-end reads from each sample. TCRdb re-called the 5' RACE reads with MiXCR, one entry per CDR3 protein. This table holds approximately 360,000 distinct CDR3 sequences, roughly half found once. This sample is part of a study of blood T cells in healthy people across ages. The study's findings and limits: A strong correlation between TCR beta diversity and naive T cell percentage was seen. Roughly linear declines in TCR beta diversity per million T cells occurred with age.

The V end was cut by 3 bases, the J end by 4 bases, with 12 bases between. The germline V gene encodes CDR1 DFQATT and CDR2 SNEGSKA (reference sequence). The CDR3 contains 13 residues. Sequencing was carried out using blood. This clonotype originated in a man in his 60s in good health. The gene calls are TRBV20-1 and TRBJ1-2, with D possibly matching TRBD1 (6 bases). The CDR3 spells CSASRGGGYGYTF. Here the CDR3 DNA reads TGCAGTGCTAGCAGGGGTGGGGGCTATGGCTACACCTTC.